The 8 T cell receptor beta chains reported below all come from one sample, sequenced in a study of blood T cell repertoires in COVID-19. Assay used: immunoSEQ multiplex PCR; TCRdb lists only in-frame clones, some missing. This table has under 130,000 clones, less than 90% appearing once. Sequences were obtained from peripheral blood. These receptors came from a man aged 50 to 59 with acute or convalescent COVID-19.

The V gene is TRBV7-9, the J gene TRBJ2-3; TRBD1 matches at 8 bases. CDR1 and CDR2 from the germline V gene are SEHNR and FQNEAQ (reference sequence). The CDR3 is made up of 15 amino acids. V dropped 5 bases and J dropped 4; count of bases not matched to a gene: 8. For the CDR3, the DNA is TGTGCCAGCAGCCCCGGACAGGGTCGACCAGATACGCAGTATTTT. Translating gives CASSPGQGRPDTQYF.

The rearrangement links TRBV6-5 to TRBJ1-2, with no clear D. Trimming left V 2 bases short and J 2 bases short, with 9 bases between. CDR1 MNHEY and CDR2 SVGAGI come from the germline V gene. This CDR3 region has 14 residues. The CDR3 region has the DNA TGTGCCAGCAGTTACCGCAGGCAGAACTATGGCTACACCTTC. Amino acids: CASSYRRQNYGYTF.

There are a few counts of this clone. The chain has TRBV5-5 and TRBJ1-1; D unclear. The CDR3 contains 14 residues. Looked up from germline, CDR1 is SGHKS and CDR2 is YYEKEE (reference sequence). Between the trimmed V and J ends, which lost 0 bases and 4 bases, there was a span of 10 bases. The CDR3 reads CASSLDGIFTEAFF. Here the CDR3 DNA reads TGTGCCAGCAGCTTGGACGGGATATTCACTGAAGCTTTCTTT.

The chain combines TRBV6-4 with TRBJ1-2; TRBD1 agrees at 7 bases. The CDR3 length is 14 residues. Germline values: CDR1 MRHNA, CDR2 SNTAGT. V lost 6 bases, J lost 5 bases, and 9 bases stayed unmatched. The CDR3 region is CASSRDSQHYGYTF. For the CDR3, the DNA is TGTGCCAGCAGCCGGGACAGCCAACATTATGGCTACACCTTC.

This clone was recorded only once. This sequence joins TRBV9 and TRBJ1-1; TRBD1 is a possible D gene (6 bases). Trimming removed 4 bases at V and 6 bases at J, with 16 bases between. The germline gives CDR1 SGDLS, CDR2 YYNGEE. This CDR3 has 14 residues. This CDR3 is CASSPQGRWAEAFF. In DNA, the CDR3 is TGTGCCAGCAGCCCCCAGGGGAGATGGGCTGAAGCTTTCTTT.

V and J are TRBV5-4 and TRBJ2-7, with 7 bases aligning to TRBD1. The CDR3 runs 13 residues. V lost 2 bases to trimming and J lost 5 bases; unmatched junction nucleotides: 4. Germline V CDR1 and CDR2: SGHNT, YYREEE (reference sequence). Here the CDR3 DNA reads TGTGCCAGCAGCTTACAGGGGTCCAACGAGCAGTACTTC. Translation: CASSLQGSNEQYF.

The chain joins TRBV4-1 to TRBJ1-4; 7 positions match TRBD1. This CDR3 contains 15 residues. V was pared by 3 bases and J by 6 bases, with 7 bases of the junction left unmatched. CDR1 is MGHRA and CDR2 is YSYEKL in the germline V gene. The CDR3 spells CASSQRGQRDEKLFF. DNA for the CDR3: TGCGCCAGCAGCCAGCGGGGACAGCGAGATGAAAAACTGTTTTTT.

This clone was recorded only once. The J gene is TRBJ1-5, the V gene TRBV6-6; perhaps TRBD1 as D (6 bases). V dropped 3 bases and J dropped 5 bases, with 14 bases sitting between them. Per germline, CDR1 MNHNY and CDR2 SVGAGI (reference sequence). CDR3 length: 15 amino acids. Written as DNA, the CDR3 is TGTGCCAGCAGTTATGGAACAGAGGGGGATCAGCCCCAGCATTTT. It encodes CASSYGTEGDQPQHF.